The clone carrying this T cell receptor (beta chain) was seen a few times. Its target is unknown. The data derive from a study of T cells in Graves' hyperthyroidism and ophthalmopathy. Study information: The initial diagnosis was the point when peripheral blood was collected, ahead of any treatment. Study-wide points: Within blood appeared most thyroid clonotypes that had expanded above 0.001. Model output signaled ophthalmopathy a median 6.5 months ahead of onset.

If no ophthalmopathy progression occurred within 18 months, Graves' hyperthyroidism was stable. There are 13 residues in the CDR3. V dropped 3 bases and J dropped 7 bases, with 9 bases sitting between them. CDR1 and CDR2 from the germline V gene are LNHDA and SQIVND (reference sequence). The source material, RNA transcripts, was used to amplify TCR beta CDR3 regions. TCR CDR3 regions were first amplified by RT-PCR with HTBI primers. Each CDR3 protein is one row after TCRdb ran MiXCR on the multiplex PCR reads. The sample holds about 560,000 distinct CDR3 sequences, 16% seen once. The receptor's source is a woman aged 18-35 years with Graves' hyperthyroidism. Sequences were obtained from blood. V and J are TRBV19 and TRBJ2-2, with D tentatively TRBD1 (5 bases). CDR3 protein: CASSIQGVGELFF. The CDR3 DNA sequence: TGTGCCAGTAGTATTCAGGGTGTCGGGGAGCTGTTTTTT.